The entry below describes one T cell receptor beta chain. This specimen belongs to a study of OX40 agonist ivuxolimab in advanced cancers. Only in-frame clones appear in the TCRdb table, and some are missing; sequencing was by immunoSEQ multiplex PCR. The sample holds 77,000 or so clones, roughly 85% seen once. The length of the CDR3 is 13 residues. Germline-derived CDR1 and CDR2 are ENHRY and SYGVKD. The V end was cut by 6 bases, the J end by 7 bases, with 15 bases between. The sample here was CD4+ or CD8+ T cells sorted from blood, taken in a trial of the OX40 agonist ivuxolimab. The TCR was taken from an adult with an advanced solid tumor such as melanoma, head and neck, liver or kidney cancer. J is TRBJ1-2 and V is TRBV10-3; no firm D call. Here the CDR3 DNA reads TGTGCCATCAGCCCCAGCGGGCACGGTGGCTACACCTTC. It yields the protein CAISPSGHGGYTF.